These T cell receptor beta chains were read from a single sample in a study of CD8 T cells in ankylosing spondylitis. TCRdb reprocessed the 5' RACE reads with MiXCR, giving one entry per CDR3 protein. The data hold approximately 240,000 distinct CDR3 sequences, with about 10% observed a single time. The sequenced sample was blood, either unsorted or a sorted T cell fraction (not recorded which). The receptors derive from a male donor with ankylosing spondylitis or in good health (not recorded which). Both conserved end residues are part of each CDR3. The order of the fields is clone size, V gene, J gene, D gene, CDR3 protein, CDR3 DNA. A D gene is named only where the DNA matches it firmly. For some rows the clone size is stated as once, few or many, or as a class when expanded; others skip it.

-	TRBV5-1	TRBJ2-7	-	CASSLEPGSSYEQYF	TGCGCCAGCAGCTTGGAGCCAGGTAGCTCCTACGAGCAGTACTTC
many	TRBV15	TRBJ2-5	-	CATSRGYGAAQETQYF	TGTGCCACCAGCAGAGGTTATGGGGCAGCTCAAGAGACCCAGTACTTC
many	TRBV30	TRBJ2-7	-	CAWSVGHSYEQYF	TGTGCCTGGAGTGTGGGGCACTCCTACGAGCAGTACTTC
many	TRBV2	TRBJ2-5	-	CASLRTHQYF	TGTGCCAGCTTAAGGACCCACCAGTACTTC
many	TRBV28	TRBJ2-7	TRBD1	CASASLNLGTGFEQYF	TGTGCCAGCGCTTCCCTTAACCTGGGGACAGGGTTCGAGCAGTACTTC
-	TRBV30	TRBJ1-2	-	CAWSVTRDGGYTF	TGTGCCTGGAGTGTAACTCGGGATGGCGGCTACACCTTC
many	TRBV4-1	TRBJ2-3	TRBD1	CASSLGQGSTDTQYF	TGCGCCAGCAGCCTGGGACAGGGAAGCACAGATACGCAGTATTTT
many	TRBV6-5	TRBJ2-1	-	CASSYRGYNEQFF	TGTGCCAGCAGTTACCGCGGCTACAATGAGCAGTTCTTC
many	TRBV5-1	TRBJ2-2	TRBD1	CASSPTGGEYGELFF	TGCGCCAGCAGCCCGACAGGGGGCGAGTACGGGGAGCTGTTTTTT
many	TRBV6-1	TRBJ2-1	-	CASRGPNSAESYNEQFF	TGTGCCAGCAGGGGCCCCAACAGCGCTGAGTCTTACAATGAGCAGTTCTTC
many	TRBV20-1	TRBJ1-3	-	CSAAQGRNTIYF	TGCAGTGCAGCACAGGGCAGAAACACCATATATTTT